This T cell receptor beta chain was observed in a study of cytomegalovirus exposure and HLA in healthy donors. Study information: An analysis done earlier identified around 100 million unique TCR beta sequences from 200 million or so T cells. Samples from HLA-typed donors yielded about 85 million unique TCRs in an early data release. General study results and limits: The study dropped some indistinguishable V segments, TRBV6-2 and TRBV6-3 among them.

V dropped 3 bases and J dropped 8 bases, with 20 bases sitting between them. CDR3 length equals 16 residues. In germline, CDR1 is SEHNR, CDR2 FQNEAQ (reference sequence). Only one count was recorded for this clone. Its cognate antigen is unknown. The primer mix had 60 Vbeta and 13 Jbeta primers. Clones were read by immunoSEQ multiplex PCR, and TCRdb kept only the in-frame ones, dropping some. The table shows some 84,000 clones, with around 74% occurring only once. Specimen: PBMCs. The gene calls are TRBV7-9 and TRBJ2-1; D possibly corresponds to TRBD1 (5 bases). The source of this sequence is a boy younger than 18 in good health and CMV-seronegative. The CDR3 DNA reads as TGTGCCAGCAGCTTTTTACAGGAGAAGGATCTGGATGAGCAGTTCTTC. It yields the protein CASSFLQEKDLDEQFF.